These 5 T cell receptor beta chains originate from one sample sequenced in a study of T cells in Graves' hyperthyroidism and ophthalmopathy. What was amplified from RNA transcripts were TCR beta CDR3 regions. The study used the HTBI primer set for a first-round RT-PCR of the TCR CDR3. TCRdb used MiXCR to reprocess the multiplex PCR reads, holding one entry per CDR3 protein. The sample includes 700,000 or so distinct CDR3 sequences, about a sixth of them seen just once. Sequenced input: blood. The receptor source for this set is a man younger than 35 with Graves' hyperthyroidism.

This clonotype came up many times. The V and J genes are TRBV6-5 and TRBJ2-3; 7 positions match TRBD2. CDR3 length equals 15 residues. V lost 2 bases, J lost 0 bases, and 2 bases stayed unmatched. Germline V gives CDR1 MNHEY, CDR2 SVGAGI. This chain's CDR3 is CASSYLSGSTDTQYF. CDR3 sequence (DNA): TGTGCCAGCAGTTACCTTAGCGGGAGCACAGATACGCAGTATTTT.

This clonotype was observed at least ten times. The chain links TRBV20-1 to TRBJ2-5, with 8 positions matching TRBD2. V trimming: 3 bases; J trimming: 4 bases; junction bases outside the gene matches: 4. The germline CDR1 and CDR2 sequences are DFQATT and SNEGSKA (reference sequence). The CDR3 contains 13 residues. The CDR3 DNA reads TGCAGTGCTAGCGGGGGGGCCCGAGAGACCCAGTACTTC. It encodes CSASGGARETQYF.

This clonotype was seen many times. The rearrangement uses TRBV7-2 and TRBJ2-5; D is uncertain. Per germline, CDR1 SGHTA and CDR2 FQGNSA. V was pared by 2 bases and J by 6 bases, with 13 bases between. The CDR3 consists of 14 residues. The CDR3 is CASSLTVPEQTQYF. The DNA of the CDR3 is TGTGCCAGCAGCTTAACAGTTCCGGAGCAGACCCAGTACTTC.

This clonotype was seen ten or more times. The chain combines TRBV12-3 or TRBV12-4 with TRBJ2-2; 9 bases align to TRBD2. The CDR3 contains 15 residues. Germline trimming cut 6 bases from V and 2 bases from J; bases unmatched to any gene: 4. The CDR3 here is CASRGGLANTGELFF. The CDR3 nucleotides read TGTGCCAGCAGGGGGGGACTAGCCAACACCGGGGAGCTGTTTTTT.

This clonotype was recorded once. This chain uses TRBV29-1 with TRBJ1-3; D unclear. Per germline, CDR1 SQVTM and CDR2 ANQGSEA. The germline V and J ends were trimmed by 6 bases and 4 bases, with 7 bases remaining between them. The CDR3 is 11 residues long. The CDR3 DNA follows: TGCAGCGTGATTCAGGGAAACACCATATATTTT. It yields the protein CSVIQGNTIYF.